The rows below give T cell receptor beta chains drawn from one sample of a study of cytomegalovirus exposure and HLA in healthy donors. Assay used: immunoSEQ multiplex PCR; TCRdb lists only in-frame clones, some missing. Of some 120,000 clones detected, around three quarters appear once; the ten largest clones hold around 4%. The material sequenced was PBMCs. The receptors here all came from a human donor in good health. CDR3s include the opening cysteine and the closing phenylalanine or tryptophan. The D gene is left open where the match is weak.

>TRBJ2-3|TRBV10-3|TRBD2
CAISDPSGSTDTQYF
>TRBJ2-1|TRBV11-3|TRBD2
CASSSRTSGTSYNEQFF
>TRBJ2-1|TRBV4-1|TRBD2
CASSQGLKTSGRNEQFF
>TRBJ2-5|TRBV9|NA
CASSASDGVQETQYF
>TRBJ2-5|TRBV6-6|TRBD2
CASSYGPAGVGETQYF
>TRBJ2-7|TRBV11-3|TRBD2
CASSPLAGEGREQYF
>TRBJ1-2|TRBV5-1|NA
CASSLKGGDGYTF
>TRBJ2-7|TRBV6-5|TRBD2
CASSWTSGRGYEQYF
>TRBJ2-2|TRBV27|NA
CASSFTARGTGELFF
>TRBJ2-7|TRBV11-2|NA
CASSPRQGTLEQYF
>TRBJ1-4|TRBV7-2|NA
CASSLAVRVTNEKLFF
>TRBJ2-2|TRBV27|NA
CATRRQGGAGELFF
>TRBJ1-2|TRBV5-6|TRBD1
CASSQGTGHYGYTF
>TRBJ2-2|TRBV21-1|NA
CASSPPRGTGELFF
>TRBJ2-7|TRBV6-5|TRBD2
CASSLAGRTNEQYF
>TRBJ2-7|TRBV27|TRBD1
CASSLYPGQGTYEQYF
>TRBJ2-1|TRBV29-1|TRBD1
CSVLKGAGDEQFF
>TRBJ2-7|TRBV10-2|TRBD2
CASKEPGLAASYEQYF
>TRBJ2-1|TRBV21-1|NA
CASSFLRTSGGGPFF
>TRBJ1-2|TRBV9|NA
CASSVVGGRSNYGYTF
>TRBJ1-1|TRBV18|NA
CASSPGTSNTEAFF
>TRBJ2-7|TRBV6-5|TRBD1
CASSVRGTGSYEQYF
>TRBJ1-3|TRBV2|NA
CASSRAASGNTIYF
>TRBJ1-4|TRBV6-6|NA
CASSYGSGGNEKLFF
>TRBJ2-5|TRBV28|TRBD2
CASRLGLAGQETQYF
>TRBJ2-7|TRBV28|TRBD2
CASSSGTSGNYEQYF
>TRBJ2-7|TRBV19|TRBD2
CASSIGTSDASEQYF
>TRBJ2-3|TRBV30|TRBD2
CAWTEGLAGGTDTQYF
>TRBJ2-7|TRBV7-9|TRBD1
CASSSTGGSYEQYF
>TRBJ2-2|TRBV4-2|TRBD2
CAVRSAGGTGELFF
>TRBJ1-1|TRBV29-1|NA
CSVGRGLNTEAFF
>NA|TRBV19|TRBD2
CASRWREGLSYEQYF
>TRBJ2-2|TRBV5-1|NA
CASQRTSLTGELFF